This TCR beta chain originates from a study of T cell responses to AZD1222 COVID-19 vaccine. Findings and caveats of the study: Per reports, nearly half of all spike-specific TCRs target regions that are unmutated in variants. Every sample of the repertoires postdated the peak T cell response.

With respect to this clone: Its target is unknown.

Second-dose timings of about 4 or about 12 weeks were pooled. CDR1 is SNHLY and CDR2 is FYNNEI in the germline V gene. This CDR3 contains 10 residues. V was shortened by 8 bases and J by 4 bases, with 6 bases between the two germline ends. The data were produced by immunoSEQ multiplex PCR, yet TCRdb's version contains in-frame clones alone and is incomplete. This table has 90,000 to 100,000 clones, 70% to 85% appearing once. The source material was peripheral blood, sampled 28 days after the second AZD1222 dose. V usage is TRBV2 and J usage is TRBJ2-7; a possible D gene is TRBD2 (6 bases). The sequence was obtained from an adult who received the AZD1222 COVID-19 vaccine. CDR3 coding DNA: TGTGCCAGCGGGGGGTACGAGCAGTACTTC. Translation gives CASGGYEQYF.